These T cell receptor beta chains were read from a single sample in a study of blood T cell repertoires in COVID-19. Using immunoSEQ multiplex PCR, the repertoire was profiled, and TCRdb retains in-frame clones only, with some absent. Among 200,000 to 250,000 clones, over 75% were seen once, and the ten largest hold 7.5% to 10%. The source material was PBMCs or T cells enriched from blood (not recorded which). All receptors derive from a man in his forties who had recovered from COVID-19. Each CDR3 is given with its conserved first and last residue.

>TRBV27|TRBJ1-1
CASSLSGGLNTEAFF
>TRBV5-4|TRBJ2-5
CASSHIVRDQETQYF
>TRBV4-1|TRBJ2-3
CASSPRLAGVDTQYF
>TRBV11-2|TRBJ2-5
CASSLEQRVALQETQYF
>TRBV20-1|TRBJ1-1
CSASAGGNTEAFF
>TRBV5-1|TRBJ2-3
CASSLDRLARTDTQYF
>TRBV21-1|TRBJ1-5
CASSKVGRFNQPQHF
>TRBV15|TRBJ1-3
CATSRDLRQGSFSGNTIYF
>TRBV4-1|TRBJ2-7
CASSQEVGVRSYEQYF
>TRBV30|TRBJ1-2
CAWSVLLLYGYTF
>TRBV27|TRBJ2-7
CASSLSAFGEQYF
>TRBV18|TRBJ2-2
CASSPLSLLNTGELFF
>TRBV5-1|TRBJ1-1
CASSAKQGQGTEAFF
>TRBV6-5|TRBJ1-2
CASTRDRLYGYTF
>TRBV30|TRBJ2-1
CAWRGLLLGNEQFF
>TRBV9|TRBJ1-4
CASSPPESTNEKLFF
>TRBV2|TRBJ2-1
CAIRQGSLGTNEQFF
>TRBV19|TRBJ2-5
CASKQTGTKIETQYF
>TRBV18|TRBJ1-1
CASSPKSLNTEAFF
>TRBV5-1|TRBJ2-7
CASSLAAGGTYEQYF
>TRBV5-4|TRBJ2-1
CASSLETSGNEQFF
>TRBV12-5|TRBJ2-5
CASGLTVTKQETQYF
>TRBV7-2|TRBJ1-5
CASSLQLRGNQPQHF
>TRBV14|TRBJ2-5
CASSQEGAGGRKTQYF